This entry features one T cell receptor beta chain sequence. Its antigen is not known. CDR1 is SGHAT, CDR2 FQNNGV, per germline. Trimming at V came to 3 bases and at J to 1 base, leaving 8 bases not matched to a gene. The CDR3 is made up of 19 amino acids. The sample belongs to a study of cytomegalovirus exposure and HLA in healthy donors. Study-wide points: Rare sequences made up most TCRs, while some public TCRs were found in many donors. The classifier, whose performance was assessed in both the original and validation cohorts, reportedly diagnosed cytomegalovirus status with high specificity and sensitivity. Associated with cytomegalovirus, according to the listing, were fewer than 200 TCR beta chains.

This table comes from immunoSEQ multiplex PCR, and its TCRdb copy is limited to in-frame clones, with some not included. The repertoire holds 150,000 to 200,000 clones, with about 89% as singletons. This TCR was sampled from a woman aged 18-29 years in good health and CMV-seropositive. The rearrangement joins TRBV11-2 to TRBJ2-4; the match to TRBD2 covers 14 bases. Input material: PBMCs. In nucleotides, the CDR3 is TGTGCCAGCAGCTTGAGACTAGCGGGGGGGCTATTGGCCAAAAACATTCAGTACTTC. Translating it yields CASSLRLAGGLLAKNIQYF.